This entry describes one T cell receptor (beta chain). The CDR3 spans 15 residues. Germline CDR1 SGHTA, CDR2 FQGTGA. V gave up 4 bases and J gave up 1 base; unmatched junction bases: 5. The sample is drawn from a study of blood T cell repertoires in COVID-19. Study-wide background: Researchers got acute and convalescent COVID-19 samples from the United States, Italy and Spain. Sources were T cells, B-cell-depleted T cells, or PBMCs; the material itself was cDNA or gDNA.

In the original analysis: Amplification with reference gene primers provided the estimates of nucleated cell counts. Libraries were prepared by immunoSEQ multiplex PCR; TCRdb keeps only in-frame clonotypes and omits some of them. V, J and clone size are those of that table, while D and trimming were read from the DNA. The sample carries 230,000 or so clones, more than 65% recorded once. The receptor was isolated from a man between 45 and 60 years old with active or convalescent COVID-19. The sample consisted of peripheral blood. The chain joins TRBV7-3 to TRBJ2-3, with 7 nucleotides matching TRBD2. The CDR3 DNA reads as TGTGCCAGCAGCTCCCTAGCGGAGGGCACAGATACGCAGTATTTT. It is translated as CASSSLAEGTDTQYF.